The 8 T cell receptor beta chains below all came from one sample that was sequenced in a study of shared clonotypes between healthy human individuals. Using immunoSEQ multiplex PCR, the repertoire was profiled, and TCRdb retains in-frame clones only, with some absent. The profile covers over 400,000 clones, with about 96% appearing a single time and about 0.067% taken by the ten largest. Input material: naive CD4+ T cells sorted from blood. Subset: CD45RA+ positively selected. The source of these receptors is a woman younger than 45 in good health.

The chain has TRBV6-5 and TRBJ2-5, with a weak D call TRBD1 (5 bases). The V end lost 5 bases, the J end lost 5 bases, and 12 bases lay between the germline ends. Germline V lookup: CDR1 MNHEY, CDR2 SVGAGI. This CDR3 spans 13 amino acids. The CDR3 nucleotides read TGTGCCAGCAGTGAGACAGTAACGGAGACCCAGTACTTC. This sequence encodes CASSETVTETQYF.

As concerns this clone: The sample carries other DNA sequences with the same CDR3. The J gene is TRBJ2-6, the V gene TRBV6-6; 7 bases match TRBD1. The CDR3 has 15 residues. The germline V gene encodes CDR1 MNHNY and CDR2 SVGAGI (reference sequence). The V segment lost 2 bases and the J segment 4 bases; nucleotides outside the gene matches: 2. The CDR3 coding sequence is TGTGCCAGCAGTTACGAGGGGGCGGGGGCCAACGTCCTGACTTTC. Protein: CASSYEGAGANVLTF.

The chain uses TRBV7-2 and TRBJ2-3, with D hard to call. Trimming took 0 bases from V and 2 from J, leaving 6 bases between them. Germline V lookup: CDR1 SGHTA, CDR2 FQGNSA. The CDR3 loop spans 14 amino acids. The CDR3 DNA follows: TGTGCCAGCAGCTTAGCGGGATACACAGATACGCAGTATTTT. Translated, it gives CASSLAGYTDTQYF.

In nucleotides, the CDR3 is TGTGCCAGCAGCTTAAAAATACAGGGGGCGGTCAGGGAGACCCAGTACTTC. This gives the protein CASSLKIQGAVRETQYF. This rearrangement joins TRBV5-4 to TRBJ2-5, with 9 bases that match TRBD1. CDR3 length: 17 residues. Germline V gene sequence: CDR1 SGHNT, CDR2 YYREEE (reference sequence). V shed 2 bases and J 5 bases; nucleotides not matched to a gene: 13.

The chain has TRBV28 and TRBJ1-3, with D possibly matching TRBD1 (6 bases). The CDR3 contains 17 residues. Trimming removed 1 base from V and 7 bases from J, with 20 bases in between. Germline CDR1 MDHEN, CDR2 SYDVKM. The DNA of the CDR3 is TGTGCCAGCAGTTTATTCAGGGCGTTGACAGGCTACAACACCATATATTTT. Protein product: CASSLFRALTGYNTIYF.

This clone showed up just once. CDR3 region: CASSPTGVASYEQYF. The CDR3 coding sequence is TGCGCCAGCAGCCCCACGGGAGTAGCAAGCTACGAGCAGTACTTC. This chain connects TRBV4-1 to TRBJ2-7; D is possibly TRBD2 (6 bases). Per the germline V gene, CDR1 is MGHRA and CDR2 is YSYEKL. The CDR3 is 15 residues long. The V end was cut by 4 bases, the J end by 3 bases, with 16 bases between.

The V and J genes are TRBV29-1 and TRBJ2-1; TRBD2 matches 10 bases. CDR3 length: 14 residues. Germline CDR1 and CDR2: SQVTM and ANQGSEA. V trimming: 7 bases; J trimming: 8 bases; junction bases outside the gene matches: 11. The CDR3: CSANRLAGRDEQFF. Here the CDR3 DNA reads TGCAGCGCGAACCGACTAGCGGGTAGGGATGAGCAGTTCTTC.

The chain couples TRBV5-1 to TRBJ1-2; 11 bases agree with TRBD1. The CDR3 is made up of 14 amino acids. Germline assignment: CDR1 SGHRS and CDR2 YFSETQ. J gave up 5 bases and V 3 bases, and 3 bases lay outside the gene matches. The CDR3 region is CASSSGTGGYGYTF. The CDR3 bases are TGCGCCAGCAGCTCCGGGACAGGGGGGTATGGCTACACCTTC.